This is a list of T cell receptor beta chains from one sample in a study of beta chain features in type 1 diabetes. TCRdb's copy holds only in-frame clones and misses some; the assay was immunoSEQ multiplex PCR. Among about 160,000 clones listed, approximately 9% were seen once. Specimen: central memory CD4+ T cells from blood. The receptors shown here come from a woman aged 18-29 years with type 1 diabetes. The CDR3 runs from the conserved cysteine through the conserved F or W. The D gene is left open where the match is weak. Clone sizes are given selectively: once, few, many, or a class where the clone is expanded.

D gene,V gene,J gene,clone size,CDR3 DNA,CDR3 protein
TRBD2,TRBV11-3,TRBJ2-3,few,TGTGCCAGCAGCCGGGGGGAAAACACAGATACGCAGTATTTT,CASSRGENTDTQYF
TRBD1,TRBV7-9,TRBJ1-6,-,TGTGCCAGCAGTCGTACGAGCGGGACAGGTGAATCACCCCTCCACTTT,CASSRTSGTGESPLHF
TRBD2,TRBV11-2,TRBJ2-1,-,TGTGCCAGCAGCTTAGGTTCGACTAGCGGATACAATGAGCAGTTCTTC,CASSLGSTSGYNEQFF
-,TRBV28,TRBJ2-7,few,TGTGCCAGCACCCAGGGGGGAGCGGAAGTTGTCCACGAGCAGTACTTC,CASTQGGAEVVHEQYF
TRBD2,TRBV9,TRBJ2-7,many,TGTGCCAGCTTAGCGGGAGGTTCCTACGAGCAGTACTTC,CASLAGGSYEQYF
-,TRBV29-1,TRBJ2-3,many,TGCAGCGGCCTAATAGATACAGATACGCAGTATTTT,CSGLIDTDTQYF
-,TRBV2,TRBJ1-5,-,TGTGCCAGCAGCCAAGACGGAGGCAATCAGCCCCAGCATTTT,CASSQDGGNQPQHF
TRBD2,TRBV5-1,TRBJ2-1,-,TGCGCCAGCAGCGATATCACAAGCGGGAGCGATGAGCAGTTCTTC,CASSDITSGSDEQFF
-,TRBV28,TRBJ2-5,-,TGTGCCAGCAGTTCAGGTCAAGAGACCCAGTACTTC,CASSSGQETQYF
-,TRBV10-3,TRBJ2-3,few,TGTGCCATCAGTGAGGACCAGGGGCACACAGATACGCAGTATTTT,CAISEDQGHTDTQYF